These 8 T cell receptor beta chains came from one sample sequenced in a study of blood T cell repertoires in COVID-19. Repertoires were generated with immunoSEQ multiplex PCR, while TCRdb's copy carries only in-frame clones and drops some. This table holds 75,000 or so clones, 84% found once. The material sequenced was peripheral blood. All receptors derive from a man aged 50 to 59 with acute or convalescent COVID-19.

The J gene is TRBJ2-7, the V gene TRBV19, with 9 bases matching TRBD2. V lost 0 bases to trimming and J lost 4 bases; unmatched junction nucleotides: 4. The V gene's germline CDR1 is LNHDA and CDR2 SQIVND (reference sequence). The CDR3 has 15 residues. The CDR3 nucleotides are TGTGCCAGTAGTATAGAAGCGGGAGGATGGTACGAGCAGTACTTC. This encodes CASSIEAGGWYEQYF. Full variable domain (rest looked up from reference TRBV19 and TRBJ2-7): DGGITQSPKYLFRKEGQNVTLSCEQNLNHDAMYWYRQDPGQGLRLIYYSQIVNDFQKGDIAEGYSVSREKKESFPLTVTSAQKNPTAFYLCASSIEAGGWYEQYFGPGTRLTVT.

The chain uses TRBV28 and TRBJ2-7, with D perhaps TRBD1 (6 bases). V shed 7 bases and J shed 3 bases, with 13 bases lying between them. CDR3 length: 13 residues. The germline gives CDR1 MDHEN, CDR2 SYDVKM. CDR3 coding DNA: TGTGCCAGCACCTTAGGGGGAAACTACGAGCAGTACTTC. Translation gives CASTLGGNYEQYF.

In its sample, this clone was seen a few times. The chain's CDR3 is CASSLDGGRAFNEQFF. As DNA, the CDR3 is TGTGCCAGCAGCTTAGATGGCGGGAGGGCCTTCAATGAGCAGTTCTTC. V is TRBV11-2 and J is TRBJ2-1; 9 bases line up with TRBD2. Germline-derived CDR1 and CDR2 are SGHAT and FQNNGV. V shed 0 bases and J 6 bases; nucleotides not matched to a gene: 6. The CDR3 is 16 amino acids.

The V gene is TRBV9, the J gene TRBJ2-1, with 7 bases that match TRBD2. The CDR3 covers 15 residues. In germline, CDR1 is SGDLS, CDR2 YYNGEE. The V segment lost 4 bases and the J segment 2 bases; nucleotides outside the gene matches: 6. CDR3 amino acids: CASSQAGDPYNEQFF. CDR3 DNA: TGTGCCAGCAGCCAGGCGGGAGATCCCTACAATGAGCAGTTCTTC. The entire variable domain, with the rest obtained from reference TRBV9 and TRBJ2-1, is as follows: DSGVTQTPKHLITATGQRVTLRCSPRSGDLSVYWYQQSLDQGLQFLIQYYNGEERAKGNILERFSAQQFPDLHSELNLSSLELGDSALYFCASSQAGDPYNEQFFGPGTRLTVL.

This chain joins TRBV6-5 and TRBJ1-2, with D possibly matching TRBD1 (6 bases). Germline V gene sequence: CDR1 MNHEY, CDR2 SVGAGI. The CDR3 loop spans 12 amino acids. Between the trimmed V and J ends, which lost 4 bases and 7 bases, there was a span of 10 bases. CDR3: CASSSDRTGYTF. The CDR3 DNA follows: TGTGCCAGCAGTTCAGACAGGACTGGCTACACCTTC.

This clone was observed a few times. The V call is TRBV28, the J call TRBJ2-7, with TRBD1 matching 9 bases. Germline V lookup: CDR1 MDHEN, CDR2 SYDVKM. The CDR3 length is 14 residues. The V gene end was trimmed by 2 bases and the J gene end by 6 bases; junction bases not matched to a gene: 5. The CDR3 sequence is CASSLTGGFGEQYF. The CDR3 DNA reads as TGTGCCAGCAGTTTAACAGGGGGCTTCGGCGAGCAGTACTTC.

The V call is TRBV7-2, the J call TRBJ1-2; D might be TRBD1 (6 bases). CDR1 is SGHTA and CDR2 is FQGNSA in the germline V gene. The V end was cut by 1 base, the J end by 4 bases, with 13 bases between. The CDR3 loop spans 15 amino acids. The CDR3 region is CASSLGQQGTYGYTF. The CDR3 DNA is TGTGCCAGCAGCTTAGGGCAACAGGGTACCTATGGCTACACCTTC. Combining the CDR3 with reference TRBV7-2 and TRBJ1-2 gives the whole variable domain GAGVSQSPSNKVTEKGKDVELRCDPISGHTALYWYRQSLGQGLEFLIYFQGNSAPDKSGLPSDRFSAERTGGSVSTLTIQRTQQEDSAVYLCASSLGQQGTYGYTFGSGTRLTVV.

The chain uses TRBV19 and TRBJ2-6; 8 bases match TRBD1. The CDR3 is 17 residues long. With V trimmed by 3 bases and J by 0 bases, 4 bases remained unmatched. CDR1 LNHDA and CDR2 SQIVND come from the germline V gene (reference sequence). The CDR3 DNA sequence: TGTGCCAGTAGTATGATGGACAGGGTCTCTGGGGCCAACGTCCTGACTTTC. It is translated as CASSMMDRVSGANVLTF.